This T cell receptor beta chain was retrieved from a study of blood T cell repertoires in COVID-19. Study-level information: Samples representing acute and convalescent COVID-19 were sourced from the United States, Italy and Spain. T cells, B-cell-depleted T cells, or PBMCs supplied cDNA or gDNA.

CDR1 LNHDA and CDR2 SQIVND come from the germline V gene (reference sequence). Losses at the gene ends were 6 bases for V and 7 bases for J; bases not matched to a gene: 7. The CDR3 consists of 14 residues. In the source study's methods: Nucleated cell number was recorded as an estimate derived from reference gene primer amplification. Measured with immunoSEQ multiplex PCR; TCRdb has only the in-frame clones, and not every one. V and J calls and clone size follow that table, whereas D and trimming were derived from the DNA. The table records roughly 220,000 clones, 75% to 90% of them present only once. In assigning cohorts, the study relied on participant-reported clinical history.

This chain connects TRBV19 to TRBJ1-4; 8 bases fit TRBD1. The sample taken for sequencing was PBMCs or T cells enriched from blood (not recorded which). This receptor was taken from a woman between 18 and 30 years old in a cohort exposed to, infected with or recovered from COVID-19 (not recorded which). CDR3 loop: CASRTRGRSEKLFF. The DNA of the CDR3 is TGTGCCAGTAGAACCAGGGGGCGATCTGAAAAACTGTTTTTT. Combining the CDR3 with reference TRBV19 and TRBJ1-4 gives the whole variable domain DGGITQSPKYLFRKEGQNVTLSCEQNLNHDAMYWYRQDPGQGLRLIYYSQIVNDFQKGDIAEGYSVSREKKESFPLTVTSAQKNPTAFYLCASRTRGRSEKLFFGSGTQLSVL.